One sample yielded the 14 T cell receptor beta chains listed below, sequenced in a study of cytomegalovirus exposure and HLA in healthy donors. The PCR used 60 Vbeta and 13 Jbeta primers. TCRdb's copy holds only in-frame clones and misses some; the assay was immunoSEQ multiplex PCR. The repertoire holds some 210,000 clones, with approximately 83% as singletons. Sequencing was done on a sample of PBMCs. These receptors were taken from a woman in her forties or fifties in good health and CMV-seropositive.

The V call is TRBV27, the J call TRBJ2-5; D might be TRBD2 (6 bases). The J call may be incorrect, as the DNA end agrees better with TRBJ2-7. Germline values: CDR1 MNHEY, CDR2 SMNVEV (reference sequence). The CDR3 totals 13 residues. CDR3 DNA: TGTGCCAGCAGTTTAGGGGGGAATTACGAGCAGTACTTC. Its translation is CASSLGGNYEQYF.

DNA of the CDR3: TGTGCCAGCGTACAGGGGAACCAAGAGACCCAGTACTTC. It specifies CASVQGNQETQYF. The chain joins TRBV2 to TRBJ2-5, with 7 nucleotides matching TRBD1. After removal of 8 bases from V and 0 bases from J, the junction contained 3 bases not matched to a gene. CDR1 and CDR2 from the germline V gene are SNHLY and FYNNEI. This CDR3 is 13 amino acids long.

The CDR3 loop reads CASSNDRSFNQPQHF. The CDR3 DNA sequence: TGTGCCAGCAGCAACGACAGATCTTTCAATCAGCCCCAGCATTTT. The rearrangement links TRBV7-2 to TRBJ1-5, with D possibly TRBD1 on 5 matching bases. The CDR3 contains 15 residues. V lost 5 bases to trimming and J lost 3 bases, with 14 bases between them. In germline, CDR1 is SGHTA, CDR2 FQGNSA.

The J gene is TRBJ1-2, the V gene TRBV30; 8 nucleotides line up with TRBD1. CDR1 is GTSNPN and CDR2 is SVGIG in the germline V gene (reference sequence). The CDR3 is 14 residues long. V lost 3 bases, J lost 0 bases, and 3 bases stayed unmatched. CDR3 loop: CAWRRQGTNYGYTF. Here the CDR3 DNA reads TGTGCCTGGAGGAGACAGGGGACTAACTATGGCTACACCTTC.

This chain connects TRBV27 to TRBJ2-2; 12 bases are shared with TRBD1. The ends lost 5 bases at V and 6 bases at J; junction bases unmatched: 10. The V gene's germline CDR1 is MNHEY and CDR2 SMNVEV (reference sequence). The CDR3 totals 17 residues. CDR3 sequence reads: CASSARKGQGAAGELFF. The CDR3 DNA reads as TGTGCCAGCAGTGCCAGAAAGGGACAGGGGGCGGCCGGGGAGCTGTTTTTT.

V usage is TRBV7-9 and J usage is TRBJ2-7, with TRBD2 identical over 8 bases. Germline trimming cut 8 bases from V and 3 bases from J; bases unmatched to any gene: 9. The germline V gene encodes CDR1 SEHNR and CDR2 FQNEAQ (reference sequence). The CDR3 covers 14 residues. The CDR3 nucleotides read TGTGCCAGCCAGGCGGGGGGAGGCCGCTACGAGCAGTACTTC. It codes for CASQAGGGRYEQYF.

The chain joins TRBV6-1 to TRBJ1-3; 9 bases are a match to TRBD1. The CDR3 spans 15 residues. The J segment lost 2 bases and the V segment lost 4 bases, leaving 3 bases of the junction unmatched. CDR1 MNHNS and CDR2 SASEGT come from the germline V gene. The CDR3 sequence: CASSGTGDPGNTIYF. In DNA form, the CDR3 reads TGTGCCAGCAGTGGGACAGGGGATCCTGGAAACACCATATATTTT.

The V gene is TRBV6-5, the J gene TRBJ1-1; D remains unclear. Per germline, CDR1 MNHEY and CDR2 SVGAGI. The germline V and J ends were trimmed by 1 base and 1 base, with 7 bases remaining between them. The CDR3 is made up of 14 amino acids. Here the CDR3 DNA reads TGTGCCAGCAGTTACTATGGCAGGAACACTGAAGCTTTCTTT. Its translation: CASSYYGRNTEAFF.

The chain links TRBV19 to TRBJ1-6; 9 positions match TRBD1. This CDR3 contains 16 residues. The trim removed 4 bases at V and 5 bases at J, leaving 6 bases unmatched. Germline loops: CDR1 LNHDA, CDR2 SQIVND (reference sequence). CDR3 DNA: TGTGCCAGTAGTAACCCCGGGACAGGGAATAATTCACCCCTCCACTTT. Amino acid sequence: CASSNPGTGNNSPLHF.

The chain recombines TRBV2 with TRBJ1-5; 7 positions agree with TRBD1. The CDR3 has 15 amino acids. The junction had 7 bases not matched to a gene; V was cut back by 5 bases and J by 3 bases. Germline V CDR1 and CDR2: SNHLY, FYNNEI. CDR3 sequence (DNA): TGTGCCAGCAGTCCCATCGGACAGGCCAATCAGCCCCAGCATTTT. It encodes CASSPIGQANQPQHF.

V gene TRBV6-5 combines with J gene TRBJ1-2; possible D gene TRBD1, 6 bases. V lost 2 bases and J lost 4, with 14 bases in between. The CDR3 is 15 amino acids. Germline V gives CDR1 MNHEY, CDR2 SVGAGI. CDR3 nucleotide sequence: TGTGCCAGCAGTTACCAGAATGGGGGCCTCTATGGCTACACCTTC. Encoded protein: CASSYQNGGLYGYTF.

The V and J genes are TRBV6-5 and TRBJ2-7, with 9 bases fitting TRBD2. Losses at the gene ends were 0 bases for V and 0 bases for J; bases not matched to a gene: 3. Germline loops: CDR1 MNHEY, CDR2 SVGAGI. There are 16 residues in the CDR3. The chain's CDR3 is CASSYSSGGPSYEQYF. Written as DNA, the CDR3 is TGTGCCAGCAGTTACTCTAGCGGGGGCCCCTCCTACGAGCAGTACTTC.

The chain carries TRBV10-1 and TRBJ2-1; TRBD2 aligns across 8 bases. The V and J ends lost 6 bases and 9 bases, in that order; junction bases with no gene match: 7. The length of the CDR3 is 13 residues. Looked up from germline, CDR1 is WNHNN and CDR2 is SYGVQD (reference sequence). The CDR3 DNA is TGCGCCAGCAGCGAGCCGGGGGGGAGTGAGCAGTTCTTC. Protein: CASSEPGGSEQFF.

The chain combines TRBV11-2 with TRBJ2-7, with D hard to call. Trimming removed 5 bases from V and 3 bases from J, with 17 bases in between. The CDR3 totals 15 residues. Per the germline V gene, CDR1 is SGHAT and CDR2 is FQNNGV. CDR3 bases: TGTGCCAGCAGCGGGCTAACAGTTGGAAACTACGAGCAGTACTTC. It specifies CASSGLTVGNYEQYF.